The rows below give T cell receptor beta chains drawn from one sample of a study of T cells in Graves' hyperthyroidism and ophthalmopathy. TCRdb independently ran MiXCR on the multiplex PCR reads; one entry per CDR3 protein. The sample holds around 350,000 distinct CDR3 sequences, about a fifth seen once. Sequencing used blood. The receptors were gathered from a woman aged 18-35 years with Graves' hyperthyroidism. CDR3s include the opening cysteine and the closing phenylalanine or tryptophan. The order of the fields is V gene, D gene, clone size, J gene, CDR3 protein, CDR3 DNA. D genes are given only for firm matches. Some rows have no size entry. The others give once, few or many, or a class for an expanded clone.

>TRBV19|.|.|TRBJ2-7
CASTREPNDYEQYF
TGTGCCAGTACCCGGGAGCCGAACGACTACGAGCAGTACTTC
>TRBV5-1|.|many|TRBJ2-7
CASSLVARGLDEQYF
TGCGCCAGCAGCTTGGTAGCGCGGGGGCTGGACGAGCAGTACTTC
>TRBV5-1|.|many|TRBJ1-1
CASSKRAQSTEAFF
TGCGCCAGCAGCAAGCGCGCTCAGAGCACTGAAGCTTTCTTT
>TRBV6-1|.|many|TRBJ1-2
CASSERGGMDGHTF
TGTGCCAGCAGTGAAAGAGGGGGGATGGATGGCCACACCTTC
>TRBV2|.|.|TRBJ2-5
CASSGSGEETQYF
TGTGCCAGCAGTGGGTCGGGGGAAGAGACCCAGTACTTC
>TRBV6-2/TRBV6-3|.|few|TRBJ2-7
CASSHRGGSYEQYF
TGTGCCAGCAGTCACAGGGGAGGGTCCTACGAGCAGTACTTC
>TRBV11-2|TRBD1|many|TRBJ1-2
CASSRAGDRGHYGYTF
TGTGCCAGCAGCCGCGCGGGGGACAGGGGTCACTATGGCTACACCTTC
>TRBV2|.|many|TRBJ1-1
CASRTGKLNTEAFF
TGTGCCAGCAGAACAGGGAAATTGAACACTGAAGCTTTCTTT
>TRBV6-2/TRBV6-3|TRBD2|many|TRBJ2-5
CASSPLAGDETQYF
TGTGCCAGCAGCCCACTAGCGGGGGATGAGACCCAGTACTTC
>TRBV12-3/TRBV12-4|TRBD1|many|TRBJ2-5
CASSWDRQETQYF
TGTGCCAGCAGCTGGGACAGACAAGAGACCCAGTACTTC
>TRBV11-2|.|many|TRBJ2-7
CASSPQPSRYEQHF
TGTGCCAGCAGCCCACAGCCTAGCCGATACGAGCAGCACTTC
>TRBV25-1|.|many|TRBJ2-7
CASSDSTSYEQYF
TGTGCCAGCAGTGACTCAACCTCCTACGAGCAGTACTTC
>TRBV6-2/TRBV6-3|.|many|TRBJ1-5
CASSSRVGQPQHF
TGTGCCAGCAGTTCCAGGGTCGGGCAGCCCCAGCATTTT
>TRBV30|.|many|TRBJ1-5
CAWSIRDGRNQPQHF
TGTGCCTGGAGTATCCGGGACGGTCGCAATCAGCCCCAGCATTTT
>TRBV20-1|.|many|TRBJ2-1
CSARDLEGGRSNEQFF
TGCAGTGCTAGAGATCTCGAGGGGGGGAGGTCCAATGAGCAGTTCTTC
>TRBV5-1|.|.|TRBJ2-7
CASSLGQFQYEQYF
TGCGCCAGCAGCTTGGGCCAGTTCCAGTACGAGCAGTACTTC
>TRBV2|TRBD1|many|TRBJ1-5
CASSEGQGKQPQHF
TGTGCCAGCAGCGAGGGACAGGGAAAGCAGCCCCAGCATTTT
>TRBV30|TRBD1|many|TRBJ2-7
CAWSDGPGGAYEQYF
TGTGCCTGGAGCGACGGTCCAGGGGGAGCCTACGAGCAGTACTTC
>TRBV5-1|TRBD2|few|TRBJ2-6
CASSPAGGYSGANVLTF
TGCGCCAGCAGCCCTGCGGGGGGCTATTCTGGGGCCAACGTCCTGACTTTC
>TRBV28|.|many|TRBJ2-7
CASSLRLELAYEQYF
TGTGCCAGCAGTTTAAGGCTCGAGCTAGCCTACGAGCAGTACTTC
>TRBV7-9|TRBD2|once|TRBJ2-5
CASSFKAGGPQETQYF
TGTGCCAGCAGCTTCAAGGCGGGAGGGCCCCAAGAGACCCAGTACTTC
>TRBV6-5|TRBD1|medium-sized|TRBJ2-7
CASSSDRSYEQYF
TGTGCCAGCAGCTCGGACAGGTCCTACGAGCAGTACTTC
>TRBV28|TRBD1|many|TRBJ1-2
CASSTGVHGYTF
TGTGCCAGCAGCACAGGGGTCCATGGCTACACCTTC
>TRBV10-3|TRBD1|many|TRBJ2-7
CAISKTGTEQYF
TGTGCCATCAGTAAGACAGGGACCGAGCAGTACTTC
>TRBV28|TRBD1|many|TRBJ2-7
CASSLPGQGYEQYF
TGTGCCAGCAGTTTACCGGGACAGGGCTACGAGCAGTACTTC
>TRBV18|TRBD2|few|TRBJ2-5
CASSPRSGGAETQYF
TGTGCCAGCTCACCACGGAGCGGGGGAGCAGAGACCCAGTACTTC
>TRBV7-2|.|many|TRBJ2-5
CASSLEAVVMETQYF
TGTGCCAGCAGCTTAGAAGCCGTAGTAATGGAGACCCAGTACTTC
>TRBV20-1|.|many|TRBJ2-5
CSARESTSPRETQYF
TGCAGTGCTAGAGAGTCAACGTCCCCACGGGAGACCCAGTACTTC
>TRBV7-2|TRBD1|.|TRBJ2-7
CASSWTGRMREQYF
TGTGCCAGCAGCTGGACAGGGCGCATGAGGGAGCAGTACTTC
>TRBV6-1|TRBD1|.|TRBJ2-5
CASSPRTGVGETQYF
TGTGCCAGCAGTCCGCGGACAGGGGTCGGGGAGACCCAGTACTTC
>TRBV6-1|.|many|TRBJ1-1
CASGRGTNTEAFF
TGTGCCAGCGGGAGGGGGACGAACACTGAAGCTTTCTTT
>TRBV19|TRBD1|many|TRBJ1-5
CASRRDRGDNQPQHF
TGTGCCAGTAGAAGAGACAGGGGGGACAATCAGCCCCAGCATTTT
>TRBV2|.|.|TRBJ1-5
CASSTSSNQPQHF
TGTGCCAGCAGCACTAGTAGCAATCAGCCCCAGCATTTT
>TRBV28|.|many|TRBJ2-7
CASSLHGAPLPYEQYF
TGTGCCAGCAGTTTACATGGGGCCCCTCTCCCCTACGAGCAGTACTTC
>TRBV19|.|few|TRBJ1-5
CASSTLGGVDQPQHF
TGTGCCAGTAGTACCCTAGGGGGTGTGGATCAGCCCCAGCATTTT
>TRBV4-2|TRBD1|many|TRBJ1-3
CASSRDRGTGDTIYF
TGTGCCAGCTCCCGGGACAGGGGGACGGGCGACACCATATATTTT
>TRBV12-3/TRBV12-4|.|.|TRBJ1-2
CASSFRTVPFYGYTF
TGTGCCAGCAGTTTCCGGACAGTCCCCTTCTATGGCTACACCTTC
>TRBV28|.|many|TRBJ2-5
CATLGVWEETQYF
TGTGCCACCCTAGGGGTGTGGGAAGAGACCCAGTACTTC
>TRBV11-2|.|.|TRBJ2-7
CASSFQGGAAFSYEQYF
TGTGCCAGCAGCTTCCAAGGGGGGGCGGCATTCTCCTACGAGCAGTACTTC
>TRBV30|.|many|TRBJ1-2
CAWSKGNGGYTF
TGTGCCTGGAGTAAGGGGAATGGGGGCTACACCTTC
>TRBV7-2|.|many|TRBJ2-7
CASSPSGNAVGEQYF
TGTGCCAGCAGCCCCTCGGGGAATGCAGTTGGCGAGCAGTACTTC
>TRBV3-1|.|many|TRBJ2-2
CASSQENTGELFF
TGTGCCAGCAGCCAAGAGAACACCGGGGAGCTGTTTTTT
>TRBV29-1|TRBD1|many|TRBJ2-5
CSVGQGIQETQYF
TGCAGCGTGGGACAGGGGATCCAAGAGACCCAGTACTTC
>TRBV18|.|.|TRBJ1-1
CASSPLEGATEAFF
TGTGCCAGCTCACCCCTCGAGGGCGCCACTGAAGCTTTCTTT
>TRBV4-1|.|few|TRBJ2-5
CASSQRTGPIQETQYF
TGCGCCAGCAGCCAACGAACGGGACCGATCCAAGAGACCCAGTACTTC
>TRBV20-1|.|many|TRBJ2-7
CSALRGSYEQYF
TGCAGTGCCCTGCGGGGCTCCTACGAGCAGTACTTC
>TRBV4-1|.|.|TRBJ2-7
CASSQVTGQLSYEQYF
TGCGCCAGCAGCCAAGTAACCGGGCAACTATCCTACGAGCAGTACTTC
>TRBV11-2|TRBD2|.|TRBJ2-7
CASSARTSGRHEQYF
TGTGCCAGCAGCGCCCGGACTAGCGGGCGCCACGAGCAGTACTTC
>TRBV27|TRBD1|many|TRBJ1-2
CASSLYGTGTNYGYTF
TGTGCCAGCAGTTTATATGGGACAGGGACTAACTATGGCTACACCTTC
>TRBV4-1|.|.|TRBJ1-1
CASSQDFFGHGEAFF
.
>TRBV3-1|.|.|TRBJ1-2
CASSQEVLNYGYTF
TGTGCCAGCAGCCAAGAAGTACTAAACTATGGCTACACCTTC
>TRBV24-1|.|many|TRBJ2-2
CATSDSPHRDHNTGELFF
TGTGCCACCAGTGATTCCCCCCACCGGGACCATAACACCGGGGAGCTGTTTTTT
>TRBV28|TRBD1|many|TRBJ2-7
CASMPHDRAREQYF
TGTGCCAGCATGCCCCATGACAGGGCTCGGGAGCAGTACTTC
>TRBV27|.|many|TRBJ2-5
CASSLRGSETQYF
TGTGCCAGCAGTTTAAGGGGGTCGGAGACCCAGTACTTC
>TRBV18|TRBD1|many|TRBJ1-1
CASSGTGKDEAFF
TGTGCCAGCTCAGGGACAGGGAAGGATGAAGCTTTCTTT
>TRBV6-2/TRBV6-3|.|.|TRBJ1-1
CASSFRNPTEAFF
TGCGCCAGCAGCTTTCGAAATCCCACTGAAGCTTTCTTT
>TRBV10-3|TRBD2|many|TRBJ2-7
CAINPGTTVEQYF
TGTGCCATCAACCCCGGGACTACCGTCGAGCAGTACTTC
>TRBV4-1|.|few|TRBJ1-1
CASSQDQGYGFPSNTEAFF
TGCGCCAGCAGCCAAGATCAGGGATACGGGTTTCCTTCCAACACTGAAGCTTTCTTT
>TRBV3-1|.|many|TRBJ1-1
CASSLGVDTEAFF
TGTGCCAGCTCGTTGGGGGTCGACACTGAAGCTTTCTTT
>TRBV4-1|TRBD2|many|TRBJ2-7
CASSSRGGRSYEQYF
TGCGCCAGCAGCTCCCGGGGGGGACGCTCCTACGAGCAGTACTTC